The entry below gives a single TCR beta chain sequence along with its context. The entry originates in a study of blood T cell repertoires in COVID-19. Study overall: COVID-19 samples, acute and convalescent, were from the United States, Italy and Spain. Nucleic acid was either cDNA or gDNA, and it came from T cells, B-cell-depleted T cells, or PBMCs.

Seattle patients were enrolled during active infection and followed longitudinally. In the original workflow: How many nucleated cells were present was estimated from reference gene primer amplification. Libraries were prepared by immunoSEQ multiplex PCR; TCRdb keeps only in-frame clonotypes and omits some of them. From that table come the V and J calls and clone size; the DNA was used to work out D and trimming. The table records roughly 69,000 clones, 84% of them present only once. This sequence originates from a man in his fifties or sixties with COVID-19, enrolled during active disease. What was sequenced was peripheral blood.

CDR3 sequence reads: CASGWASGTSGGEQFF. CDR3 nucleotides: TGTGCTAGTGGTTGGGCTTCCGGGACTAGCGGGGGAGAGCAGTTCTTC. The chain has TRBV12-5 and TRBJ2-1, with TRBD2 matching over 14 bases. Germline values: CDR1 LGHNT, CDR2 FRNRAP. With 4 bases clipped from V and 10 bases from J, the junction kept 9 bases outside the gene matches. This CDR3 comprises 16 residues. Variable domain in full (rest from reference TRBV12-5 and TRBJ2-1): DARVTQTPRHKVTEMGQEVTMRCQPILGHNTVFWYRQTMMQGLELLAYFRNRAPLDDSGMPKDRFSAEMPDATLATLKIQPSEPRDSAVYFCASGWASGTSGGEQFFGPGTRLTVL.